The clone carrying this T cell receptor beta chain was seen more than once but under ten times. This sample is drawn from a study of blood T cell repertoires in COVID-19. Profiled with immunoSEQ multiplex PCR; TCRdb holds only in-frame clones, not every one. The sample consists of about 68,000 clones, approximately 85% of them appearing once. Germline V gives CDR1 MNHEY, CDR2 SVGAGI. V shed 7 bases and J 0 bases; nucleotides not matched to a gene: 7. The CDR3 runs to 15 residues. The specimen sequenced was peripheral blood. V usage is TRBV6-5 and J usage is TRBJ2-7; 9 bases fit TRBD1. This sequence originates from a man between 50 and 59 years old with acute or convalescent COVID-19. The chain's CDR3 is CASTEPGQGSYEQYF. Here the CDR3 DNA reads TGTGCCAGCACCGAACCGGGACAGGGCTCCTACGAGCAGTACTTC.